Here is one T cell receptor beta chain with its context. Antigen specificity is unknown. This CDR3 has 16 residues. CDR1 and CDR2 from the germline V gene are SGHTA and FQGTGA. V trimming: 5 bases; J trimming: 4 bases; junction bases outside the gene matches: 6. Replicate sorted-subset PCRs were loaded with about 0.2 ug DNA, 29,000 or so T cell genomes. TCRdb's table, derived via immunoSEQ multiplex PCR, lists solely in-frame clones and lacks some. The sample yields approximately 2,200,000 clones, 85% to 95% seen once. The source of the sample is a study of shared clonotypes between healthy human individuals. Study-wide results and limits: Compared with clonotypes that all four donors shared, non-shared clonotypes had lower generation probabilities.

Terminally differentiated effector memory CD45RA+ cells were excluded from the naive CD8 cells, which were CD45RO-negative and positively selected for CCR7. Sequenced material: naive CD8+ T cells from PBMCs. The chain employs TRBV7-3 and TRBJ2-1; 12 nucleotides align to TRBD2. This TCR derives from a man younger than 30 in good health. Some clones in this sample may be carry-over from other donors' samples. The CDR3 DNA follows: TGTGCCAGCAGCCTGACTAGCGGGAGAATGTACAATGAGCAGTTCTTC. This gives the protein CASSLTSGRMYNEQFF.